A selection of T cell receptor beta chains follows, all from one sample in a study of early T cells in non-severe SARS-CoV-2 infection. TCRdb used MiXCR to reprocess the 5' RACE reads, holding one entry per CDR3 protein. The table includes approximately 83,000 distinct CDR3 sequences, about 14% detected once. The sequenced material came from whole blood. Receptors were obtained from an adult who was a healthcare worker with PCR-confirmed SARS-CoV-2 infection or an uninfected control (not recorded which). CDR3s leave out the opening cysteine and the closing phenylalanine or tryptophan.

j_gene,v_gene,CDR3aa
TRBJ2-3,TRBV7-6,ASSVGLGQGTDTQY
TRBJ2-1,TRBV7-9,ASSLGKPEEN
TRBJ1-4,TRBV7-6,ASSSGYRGANEKLF
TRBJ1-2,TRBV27,ASSLSFDNYGYT
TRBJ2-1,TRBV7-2,ASSLGPSGGNNEQF
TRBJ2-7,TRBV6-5,ASSYSGQYEQY
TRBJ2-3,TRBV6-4,ASSDRYSTDTQY
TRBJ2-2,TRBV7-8,ASSLWDRAANTGELF
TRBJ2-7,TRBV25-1,ASRAGTYEQY
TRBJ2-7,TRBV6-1,ASSVSGFQY
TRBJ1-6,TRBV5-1,ASSDGTPGFNSPLH
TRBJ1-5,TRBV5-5,ASSLAMGAGGNQPQH
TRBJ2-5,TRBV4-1,ASSRVLAVETQY
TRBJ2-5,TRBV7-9,ASSFTGAQY
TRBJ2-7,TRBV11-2,ASSKGPRQGREQY
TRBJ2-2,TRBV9,ASSVGQGGTGELF
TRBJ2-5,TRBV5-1,ASSLAGPAEETQY
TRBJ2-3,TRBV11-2,ASSPARGPSTDTQY
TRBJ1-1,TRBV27,ASTPGATGSYEAF
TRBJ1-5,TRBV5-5,ASSPHRLGRDSNQPQH
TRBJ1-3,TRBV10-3,AISLGRNTIY
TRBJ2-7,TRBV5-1,ASSLVQGGEQY
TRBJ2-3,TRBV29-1,SVEWDRGKADTQY
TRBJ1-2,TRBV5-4,ASSPRRQGSGYGYT
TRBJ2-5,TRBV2,ASRLDPQETQY
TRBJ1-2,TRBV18,ASSPTGDHYGYT
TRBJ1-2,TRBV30,AWSVQASYGYT
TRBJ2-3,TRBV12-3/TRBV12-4,ASSLGGINTDTQY
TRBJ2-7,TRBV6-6,ASSYSSRPYEQY
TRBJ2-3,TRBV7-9,ASSGLGAEVADTQY
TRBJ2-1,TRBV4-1,ASSQQTGLISEQF
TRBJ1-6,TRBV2,ASSENRVNSPLH
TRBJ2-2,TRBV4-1,ASSQGREGYGELF
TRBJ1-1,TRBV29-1,SVEGPGQGARRNTEAF
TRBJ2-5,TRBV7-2,ASSQEWWETQY
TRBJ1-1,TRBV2,ASTQTPEAF
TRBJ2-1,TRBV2,ATGTSGDNEQF
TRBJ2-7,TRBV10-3,AISDSGTGMYEQY
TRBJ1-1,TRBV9,ASSPRGVGTEAF
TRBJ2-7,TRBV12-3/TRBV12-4,ASSYVEYEQY
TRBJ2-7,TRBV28,ASSPLPGIAGGYEQY
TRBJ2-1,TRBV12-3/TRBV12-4,ASSFEGRLIVEQF
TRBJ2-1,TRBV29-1,SVLQLHNEQF
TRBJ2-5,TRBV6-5,ASSTGTGKETQY
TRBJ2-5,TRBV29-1,SALSWTQY
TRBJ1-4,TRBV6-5,ASSTATEKLF
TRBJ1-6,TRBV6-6,ASSLPTGRDNSPLH
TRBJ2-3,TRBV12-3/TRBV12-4,ASSLGVFADTQY
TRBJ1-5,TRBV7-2,ASSLEQGAYQPQH
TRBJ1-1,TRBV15,ATSRYPIRGYTEAF
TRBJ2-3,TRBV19,ASSIVRRGGTDTQY
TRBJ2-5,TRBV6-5,ASRTGRLGETQY
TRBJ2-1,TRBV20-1,SALAGAFNEQF
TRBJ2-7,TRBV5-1,ASSPATGSYEQY
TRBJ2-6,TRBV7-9,ASSLLASGANVLT